Each of the 18 T cell receptor beta chains below was sequenced from the same sample in a study of cytomegalovirus exposure and HLA in healthy donors. Libraries were prepared by immunoSEQ multiplex PCR; TCRdb keeps only in-frame clonotypes and omits some of them. Here the sample spans some 98,000 clones, about 88% being singletons. The specimen was PBMCs. These receptor sequences come from a man younger than 30 in good health and CMV-seropositive.

The J gene is TRBJ2-6, the V gene TRBV5-1; the match to TRBD1 covers 7 bases. Unmatched junction bases numbered 4, after V lost 0 bases and J lost 4 bases. Per germline, CDR1 SGHRS and CDR2 YFSETQ. CDR3 size: 16 residues. In DNA, the CDR3 is TGCGCCAGCAGCTTGGAAGGGGGCCCCGGGGCCAACGTCCTGACTTTC. Translating gives CASSLEGGPGANVLTF.

The rearrangement joins TRBV4-3 to TRBJ1-3; D not resolved. The germline V and J ends were trimmed by 0 bases and 6 bases, with 12 bases remaining between them. The CDR3 is made up of 15 amino acids. Germline assignment: CDR1 LGHNA and CDR2 YSLEER. CDR3 residues: CASSQDTKQPNTIYF. The CDR3 region has the DNA TGCGCCAGCAGCCAAGATACAAAACAACCAAACACCATATATTTT.

The V gene is TRBV4-1, the J gene TRBJ1-1, with 7 bases identical to TRBD1. Germline lookup yields CDR1 MGHRA and CDR2 YSYEKL. The length of the CDR3 is 15 residues. With V trimmed by 1 base and J by 7 bases, 9 bases remained unmatched. The CDR3 sequence: CASSQGQGGHNEAFF. CDR3 coding DNA: TGCGCCAGCAGCCAAGGACAGGGCGGTCATAATGAAGCTTTCTTT.

The J gene is TRBJ2-7, the V gene TRBV19; D is unclear. Germline V gives CDR1 LNHDA, CDR2 SQIVND (reference sequence). V lost 5 bases, J lost 4 bases, and 12 bases lay in between. CDR3 length equals 13 residues. The CDR3 DNA follows: TGTGCCAGTAGTTCCGTTTTCTTGTACGAGCAGTACTTC. It codes for CASSSVFLYEQYF.

The chain carries TRBV2 and TRBJ1-2; 12 bases fit TRBD1. Trimming at V came to 4 bases and at J to 8 bases, leaving 5 bases not matched to a gene. This CDR3 is 14 amino acids long. The germline CDR1 and CDR2 sequences are SNHLY and FYNNEI. The CDR3 region has the DNA TGTGCCAGCAGTGCGGGACAGGGGGCGCAAGGCTACACCTTC. It yields the protein CASSAGQGAQGYTF.

This chain links TRBV29-1 with TRBJ1-1; no clear D. Germline CDR1 is SQVTM and CDR2 is ANQGSEA. Trimming left V 2 bases short and J 0 bases short, with 7 bases between. This CDR3 is built from 13 residues. CDR3 sequence reads: CSVETEMNTEAFF. DNA for the CDR3: TGCAGCGTTGAAACCGAGATGAACACTGAAGCTTTCTTT.

This sequence joins TRBV10-1 and TRBJ2-5; the match to TRBD2 covers 12 bases. Germline lookup yields CDR1 WNHNN and CDR2 SYGVQD (reference sequence). The V and J ends lost 6 bases and 0 bases, in that order; junction bases with no gene match: 14. This CDR3 contains 19 residues. This CDR3 reads CASSSGLAGILEYQETQYF. The CDR3 DNA follows: TGCGCCAGCAGCTCCGGACTAGCGGGGATATTAGAGTACCAAGAGACCCAGTACTTC.

J is TRBJ1-4 and V is TRBV19, with D unclear. Germline CDR1 is LNHDA and CDR2 is SQIVND (reference sequence). There are 15 residues in the CDR3. Trimming removed 3 bases at V and 5 bases at J, with 13 bases between. As DNA, the CDR3 is TGTGCCAGTAGTATCTCCGCTCCGAGAAATGAAAAACTGTTTTTT. Amino acids: CASSISAPRNEKLFF.

This clone was detected once. The chain links TRBV5-5 to TRBJ2-7; possible D gene TRBD1, 8 bases. CDR3 length: 14 amino acids. Trimming removed 4 bases from V and 3 bases from J, with 14 bases in between. CDR1 is SGHKS, CDR2 YYEKEE, per germline (reference sequence). The CDR3 DNA reads TGTGCCAGCAGCGGTACAGGGGGGGGCTACGAGCAGTACTTC. This gives the protein CASSGTGGGYEQYF.

V gene TRBV5-1 combines with J gene TRBJ1-1; a possible D gene is TRBD1 (6 bases). There are 14 residues in the CDR3. V was cut by 2 bases and J by 5 bases, with 13 bases left in between. Germline CDR1 SGHRS, CDR2 YFSETQ. CDR3 nucleotides: TGCGCCAGCAGCTTCGCAGGGGTGTCGACTGAAGCTTTCTTT. Protein product: CASSFAGVSTEAFF.

J is TRBJ1-1 and V is TRBV11-2; a possible D gene is TRBD1 (6 bases). V dropped 5 bases and J dropped 6 bases, with 13 bases sitting between them. Germline CDR1 and CDR2: SGHAT and FQNNGV. This CDR3 is built from 13 residues. The CDR3 is CASSEGHGSEAFF. The CDR3 DNA is TGTGCCAGCAGCGAGGGACATGGGTCTGAAGCTTTCTTT.

The rearrangement links TRBV5-6 to TRBJ1-4, with unresolved D. Germline CDR1 and CDR2: SGHDT and YYEEEE. This CDR3 contains 13 residues. V dropped 3 bases and J dropped 7 bases, with 10 bases sitting between them. CDR3 in amino acids: CASSSTSGEKLFF. DNA for the CDR3: TGTGCCAGCAGCTCAACTAGTGGTGAAAAACTGTTTTTT.

V and J are TRBV10-3 and TRBJ2-5; D not certain. Looked up from germline, CDR1 is ENHRY and CDR2 is SYGVKD. CDR3 length equals 13 residues. Trimming removed 2 bases from V and 2 bases from J, with 6 bases in between. The CDR3 loop reads CAISEGRQETQYF. The CDR3, as DNA: TGTGCCATCAGTGAGGGCAGGCAAGAGACCCAGTACTTC.

V is TRBV5-1 and J is TRBJ1-2; 10 bases fit TRBD1. The junction had 7 bases not matched to a gene; V was cut back by 5 bases and J by 3 bases. Germline V gives CDR1 SGHRS, CDR2 YFSETQ. There are 15 residues in the CDR3. As DNA, the CDR3 is TGCGCCAGCAGTCAGCAGACAGGGGGCGACTATGGCTACACCTTC. This sequence encodes CASSQQTGGDYGYTF. The variable domain in full, with the rest retrieved from reference TRBV5-1 and TRBJ1-2, is KAGVTQTPRYLIKTRGQQVTLSCSPISGHRSVSWYQQTPGQGLQFLFEYFSETQRNKGNFPGRFSGRQFSNSRSEMNVSTLELGDSALYLCASSQQTGGDYGYTFGSGTRLTVV.

The V gene is TRBV7-9, the J gene TRBJ1-2, with D tentatively TRBD1 (6 bases). Per the germline V gene, CDR1 is SEHNR and CDR2 is FQNEAQ (reference sequence). The CDR3 has 15 residues. V shed 4 bases and J shed 0 bases, with 12 bases lying between them. The CDR3 sequence: CASSSWDKPNYGYTF. CDR3 nucleotides: TGTGCCAGCAGCTCATGGGACAAACCTAACTATGGCTACACCTTC.

This chain links TRBV4-3 with TRBJ2-2, with 9 bases identical to TRBD1. The CDR3 totals 16 residues. Losses at the gene ends were 3 bases for V and 6 bases for J; bases not matched to a gene: 8. Germline values: CDR1 LGHNA, CDR2 YSLEER. The DNA for the CDR3 is TGCGCCAGCAGCCAGGGGGACAGGGTTTTACCCGGGGAGCTGTTTTTT. This translates into CASSQGDRVLPGELFF.

The table lists this clone with a count of one. This chain joins TRBV5-1 and TRBJ2-3, with 7 bases fitting TRBD2. Germline CDR1 and CDR2: SGHRS and YFSETQ. CDR3 size: 16 residues. The junction had 6 bases not matched to a gene; V was cut back by 1 base and J by 1 base. The CDR3 reads CASSLLASGGTDTQYF. CDR3 in DNA: TGCGCCAGCAGCTTGTTGGCTAGCGGAGGCACAGATACGCAGTATTTT.

The table lists this clone with a count of one. This chain connects TRBV4-1 to TRBJ2-7; 10 bases are a match to TRBD1. Germline assignment: CDR1 MGHRA and CDR2 YSYEKL. V gave up 1 base and J gave up 6 bases; unmatched junction bases: 0. The CDR3 runs 13 residues. The CDR3 DNA sequence: TGCGCCAGCAGCCAAGGGGACAGGGGCGAGCAGTACTTC. Its protein is CASSQGDRGEQYF.